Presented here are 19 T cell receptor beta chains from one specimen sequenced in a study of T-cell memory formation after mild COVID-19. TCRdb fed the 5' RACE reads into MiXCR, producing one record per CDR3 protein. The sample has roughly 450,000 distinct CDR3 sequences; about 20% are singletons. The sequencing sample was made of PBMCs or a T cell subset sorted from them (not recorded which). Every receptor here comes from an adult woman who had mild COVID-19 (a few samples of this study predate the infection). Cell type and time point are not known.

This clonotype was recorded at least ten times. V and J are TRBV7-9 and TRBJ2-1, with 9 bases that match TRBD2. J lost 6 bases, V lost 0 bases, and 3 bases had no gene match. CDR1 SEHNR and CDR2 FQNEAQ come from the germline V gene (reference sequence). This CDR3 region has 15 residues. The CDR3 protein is CASSLASGRLNEQFF. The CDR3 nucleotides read TGTGCCAGCAGCTTAGCTAGCGGGAGACTCAATGAGCAGTTCTTC. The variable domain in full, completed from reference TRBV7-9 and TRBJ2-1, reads DTGVSQNPRHKITKRGQNVTFRCDPISEHNRLYWYRQTLGQGPEFLTYFQNEAQLEKSRLLSDRFSAERPKGSFSTLEIQRTEQGDSAMYLCASSLASGRLNEQFFGPGTRLTVL.

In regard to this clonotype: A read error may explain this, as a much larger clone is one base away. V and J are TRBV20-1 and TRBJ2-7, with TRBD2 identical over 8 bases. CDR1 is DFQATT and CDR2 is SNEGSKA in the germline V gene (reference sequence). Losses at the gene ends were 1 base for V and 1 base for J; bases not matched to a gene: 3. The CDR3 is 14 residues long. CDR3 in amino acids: CSARGRGVSYEQYF. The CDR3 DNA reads TGCAGTGCTAGAGGGCGGGGGGTATCCTACGAGCAGTACTTC.

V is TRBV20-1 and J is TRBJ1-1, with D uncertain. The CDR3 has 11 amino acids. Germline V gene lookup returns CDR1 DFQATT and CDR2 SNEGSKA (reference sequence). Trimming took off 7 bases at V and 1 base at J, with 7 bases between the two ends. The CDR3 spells CSGEANTEAFF. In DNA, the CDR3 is TGCAGTGGAGAGGCGAACACTGAAGCTTTCTTT.

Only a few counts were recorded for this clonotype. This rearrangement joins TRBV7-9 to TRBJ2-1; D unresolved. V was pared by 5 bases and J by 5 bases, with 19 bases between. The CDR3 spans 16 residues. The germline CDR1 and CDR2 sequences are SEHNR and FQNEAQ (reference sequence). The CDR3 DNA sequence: TGTGCCAGCAGCCTAGGCCCGGCCCCAGCCGACAATGAGCAGTTCTTC. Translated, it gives CASSLGPAPADNEQFF.

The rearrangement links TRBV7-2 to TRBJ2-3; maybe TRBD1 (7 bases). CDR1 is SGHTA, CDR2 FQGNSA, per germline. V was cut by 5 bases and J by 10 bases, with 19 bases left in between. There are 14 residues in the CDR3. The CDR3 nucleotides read TGTGCCAGCAGCGGACGACAGGGAGGCGATGCGCAGTATTTT. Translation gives CASSGRQGGDAQYF.

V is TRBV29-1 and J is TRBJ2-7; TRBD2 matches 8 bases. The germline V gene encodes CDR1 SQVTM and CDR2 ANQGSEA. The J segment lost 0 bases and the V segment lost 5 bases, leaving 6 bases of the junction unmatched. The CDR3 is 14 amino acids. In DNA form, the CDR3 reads TGCAGCGTTCAGGACGGGGGGGCCTCCTACGAGCAGTACTTC. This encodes CSVQDGGASYEQYF.

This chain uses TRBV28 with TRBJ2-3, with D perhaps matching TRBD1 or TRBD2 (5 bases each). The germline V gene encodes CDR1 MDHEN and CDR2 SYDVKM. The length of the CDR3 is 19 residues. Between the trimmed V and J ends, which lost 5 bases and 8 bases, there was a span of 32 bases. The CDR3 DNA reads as TGTGCCAGCAGTAAGACCACGTTTGGGACCCCAGATGAGGCTTGTACGCAGTATTTT. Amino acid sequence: CASSKTTFGTPDEACTQYF.

CDR3: CASSLVAVRDGEQFF. The CDR3 nucleotides read TGTGCCAGCAGCTTAGTGGCCGTGAGAGATGGTGAGCAGTTCTTC. The rearrangement links TRBV7-2 to TRBJ2-1; unclear D gene. This CDR3 is 15 amino acids long. Germline CDR1 SGHTA, CDR2 FQGNSA. Trimming cost V 1 base and J 9 bases, with 16 bases left between them.

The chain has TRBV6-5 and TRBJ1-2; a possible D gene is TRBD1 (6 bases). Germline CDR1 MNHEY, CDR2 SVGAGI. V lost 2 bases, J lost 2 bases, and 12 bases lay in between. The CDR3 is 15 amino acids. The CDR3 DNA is TGTGCCAGCAGTTACGAGGGGGGCCCAAACTATGGCTACACCTTC. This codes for CASSYEGGPNYGYTF.

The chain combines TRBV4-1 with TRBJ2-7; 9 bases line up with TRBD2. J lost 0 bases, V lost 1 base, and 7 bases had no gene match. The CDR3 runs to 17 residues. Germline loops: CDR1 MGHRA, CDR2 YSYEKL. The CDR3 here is CASSQGGSGGPSYEQYF. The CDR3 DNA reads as TGCGCCAGCAGCCAAGGGGGTAGCGGGGGTCCCTCCTACGAGCAGTACTTC.

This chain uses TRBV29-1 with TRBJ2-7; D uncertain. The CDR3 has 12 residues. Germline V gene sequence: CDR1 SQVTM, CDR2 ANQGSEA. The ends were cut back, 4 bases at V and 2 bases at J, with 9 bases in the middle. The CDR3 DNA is TGCAGCGTTGGGTACACCACCTACGAGCAGTACTTC. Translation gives CSVGYTTYEQYF.

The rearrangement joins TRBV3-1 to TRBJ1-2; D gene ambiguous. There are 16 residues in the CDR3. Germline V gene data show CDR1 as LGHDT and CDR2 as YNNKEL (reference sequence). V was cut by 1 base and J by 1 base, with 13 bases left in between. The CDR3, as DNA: TGTGCCAGCAGCCAAGCCGGACGGATACTTAACTATGGCTACACCTTC. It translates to CASSQAGRILNYGYTF. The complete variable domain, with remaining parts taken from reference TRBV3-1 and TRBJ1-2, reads DTAVSQTPKYLVTQMGNDKSIKCEQNLGHDTMYWYKQDSKKFLKIMFSYNNKELIINETVPNRFSPKSPDKAHLNLHINSLELGDSAVYFCASSQAGRILNYGYTFGSGTRLTVV.

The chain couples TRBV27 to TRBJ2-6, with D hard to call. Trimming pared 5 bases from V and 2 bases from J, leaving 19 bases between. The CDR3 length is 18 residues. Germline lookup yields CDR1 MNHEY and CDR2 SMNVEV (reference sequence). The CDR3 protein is CASSPSRVSGPGANVLTF. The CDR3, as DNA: TGTGCCAGCAGTCCTTCTAGGGTTAGTGGGCCTGGGGCCAACGTCCTGACTTTC.

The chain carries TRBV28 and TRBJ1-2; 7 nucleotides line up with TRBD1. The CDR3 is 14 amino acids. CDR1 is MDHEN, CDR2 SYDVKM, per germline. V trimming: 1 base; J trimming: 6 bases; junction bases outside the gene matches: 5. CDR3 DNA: TGTGCCAGCAGTTTATTGGGCAGGGGGGATGGCTACACCTTC. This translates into CASSLLGRGDGYTF.

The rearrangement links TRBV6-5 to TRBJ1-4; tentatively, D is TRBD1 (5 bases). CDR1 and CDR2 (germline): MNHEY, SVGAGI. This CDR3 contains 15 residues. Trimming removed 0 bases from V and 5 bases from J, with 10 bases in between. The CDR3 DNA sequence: TGTGCCAGCAGTTACTCCGACAGACAGAATGAAAAACTGTTTTTT. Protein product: CASSYSDRQNEKLFF.

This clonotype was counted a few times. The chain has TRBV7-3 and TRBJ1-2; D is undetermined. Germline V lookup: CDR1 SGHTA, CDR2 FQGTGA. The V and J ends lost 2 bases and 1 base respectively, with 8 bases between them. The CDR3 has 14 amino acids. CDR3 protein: CASSLGPVNYGYTF. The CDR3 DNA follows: TGTGCCAGCAGCTTAGGGCCGGTTAACTATGGCTACACCTTC. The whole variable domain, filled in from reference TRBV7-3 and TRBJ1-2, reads GAGVSQTPSNKVTEKGKYVELRCDPISGHTALYWYRQSLGQGPEFLIYFQGTGAADDSGLPNDRFFAVRPEGSVSTLKIQRTERGDSAVYLCASSLGPVNYGYTFGSGTRLTVV.

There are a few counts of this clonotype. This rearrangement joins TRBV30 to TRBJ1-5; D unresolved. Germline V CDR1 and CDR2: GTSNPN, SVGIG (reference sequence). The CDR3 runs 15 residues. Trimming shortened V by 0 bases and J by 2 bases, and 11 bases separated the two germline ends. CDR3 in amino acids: CAWSVPSGGNQPQHF. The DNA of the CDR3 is TGTGCCTGGAGTGTACCGTCTGGGGGCAATCAGCCCCAGCATTTT.

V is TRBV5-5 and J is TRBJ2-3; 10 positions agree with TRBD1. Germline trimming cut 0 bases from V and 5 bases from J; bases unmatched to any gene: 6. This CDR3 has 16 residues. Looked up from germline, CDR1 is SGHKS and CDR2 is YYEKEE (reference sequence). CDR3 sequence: CASSLARTGGIDTQYF. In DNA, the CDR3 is TGTGCCAGCAGCTTGGCACGGACAGGGGGTATAGATACGCAGTATTTT. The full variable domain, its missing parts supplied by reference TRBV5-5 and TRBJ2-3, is DAGVTQSPTHLIKTRGQQVTLRCSPISGHKSVSWYQQVLGQGPQFIFQYYEKEERGRGNFPDRFSARQFPNYSSELNVNALLLGDSALYLCASSLARTGGIDTQYFGPGTRLTVL.

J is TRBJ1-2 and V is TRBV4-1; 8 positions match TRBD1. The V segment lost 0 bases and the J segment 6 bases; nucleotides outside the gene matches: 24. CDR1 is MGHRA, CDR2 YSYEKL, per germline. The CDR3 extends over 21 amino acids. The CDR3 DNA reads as TGCGCCAGCAGCCAAGATATAGTCCCCCTGACGAGCAGGGGGCAGTCGGATGGCTACACCTTC. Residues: CASSQDIVPLTSRGQSDGYTF.